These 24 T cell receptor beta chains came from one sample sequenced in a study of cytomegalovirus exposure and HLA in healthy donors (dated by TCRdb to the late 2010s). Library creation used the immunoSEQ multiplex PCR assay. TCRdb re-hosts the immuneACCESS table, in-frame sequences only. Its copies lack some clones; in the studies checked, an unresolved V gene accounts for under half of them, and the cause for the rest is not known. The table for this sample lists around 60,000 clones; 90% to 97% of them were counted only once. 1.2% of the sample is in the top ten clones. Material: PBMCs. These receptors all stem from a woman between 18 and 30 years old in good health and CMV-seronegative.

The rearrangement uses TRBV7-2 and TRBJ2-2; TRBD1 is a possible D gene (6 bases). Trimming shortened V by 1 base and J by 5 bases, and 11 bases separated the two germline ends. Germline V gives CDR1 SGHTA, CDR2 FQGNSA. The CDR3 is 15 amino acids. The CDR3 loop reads CASSLGPQGTGELFF. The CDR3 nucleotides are TGTGCCAGCAGCTTAGGACCACAGGGAACCGGGGAGCTGTTTTTT.

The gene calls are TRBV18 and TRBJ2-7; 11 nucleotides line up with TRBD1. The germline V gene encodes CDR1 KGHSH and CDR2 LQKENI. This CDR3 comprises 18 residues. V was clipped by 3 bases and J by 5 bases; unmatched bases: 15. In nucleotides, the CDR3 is TGTGCCAGCTCACCTGGGGGATTTGTTCCGGGACAGGGGGACGAGCAGTACTTC. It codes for CASSPGGFVPGQGDEQYF.

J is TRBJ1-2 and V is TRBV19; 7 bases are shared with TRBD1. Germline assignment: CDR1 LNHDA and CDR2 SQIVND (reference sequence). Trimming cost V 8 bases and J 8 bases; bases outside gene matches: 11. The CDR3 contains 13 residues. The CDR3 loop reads CASARQGWGGYTF. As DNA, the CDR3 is TGTGCCAGTGCCCGACAGGGATGGGGAGGCTACACCTTC.

CDR3 nucleotides: TGTGCCAGCTCAGCGGACAGGGGGCCGGAAGAGACCCAGTACTTC. This gives the protein CASSADRGPEETQYF. This chain connects TRBV18 to TRBJ2-5; 11 bases are shared with TRBD1. J gave up 3 bases and V 5 bases, and 5 bases lay outside the gene matches. This CDR3 has 15 residues. The germline V gene encodes CDR1 KGHSH and CDR2 LQKENI. Full variable domain (remainder filled in from reference TRBV18 and TRBJ2-5): NAGVMQNPRHLVRRRGQEARLRCSPMKGHSHVYWYRQLPEEGLKFMVYLQKENIIDESGMPKERFSAEFPKEGPSILRIQQVVRGDSAAYFCASSADRGPEETQYFGPGTRLLVL.

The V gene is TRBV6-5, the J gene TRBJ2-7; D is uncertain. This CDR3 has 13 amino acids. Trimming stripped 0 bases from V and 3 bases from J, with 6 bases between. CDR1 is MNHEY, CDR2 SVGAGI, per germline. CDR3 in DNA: TGTGCCAGCAGTTACTCGGAGAGCTACGAGCAGTACTTC. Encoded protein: CASSYSESYEQYF.

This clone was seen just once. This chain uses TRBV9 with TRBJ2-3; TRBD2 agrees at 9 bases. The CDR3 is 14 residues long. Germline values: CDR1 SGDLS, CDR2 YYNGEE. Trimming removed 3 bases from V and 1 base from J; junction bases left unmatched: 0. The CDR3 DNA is TGTGCCAGCAGCGGCGGGGGGGGCACAGATACGCAGTATTTT. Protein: CASSGGGGTDTQYF.

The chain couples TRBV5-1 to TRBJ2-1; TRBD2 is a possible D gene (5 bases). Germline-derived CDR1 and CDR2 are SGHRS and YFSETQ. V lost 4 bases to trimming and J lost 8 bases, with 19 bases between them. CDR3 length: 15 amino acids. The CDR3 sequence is CASSRPPVAGDEQFF. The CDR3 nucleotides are TGCGCCAGCAGCCGCCCCCCTGTGGCGGGCGATGAGCAGTTCTTC.

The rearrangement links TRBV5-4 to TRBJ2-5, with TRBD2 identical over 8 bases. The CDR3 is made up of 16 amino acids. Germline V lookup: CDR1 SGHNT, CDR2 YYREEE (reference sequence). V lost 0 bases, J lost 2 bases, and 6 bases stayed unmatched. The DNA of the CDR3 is TGTGCCAGCAGCTTGGGGGCGGGGGGCAATCAAGAGACCCAGTACTTC. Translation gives CASSLGAGGNQETQYF.

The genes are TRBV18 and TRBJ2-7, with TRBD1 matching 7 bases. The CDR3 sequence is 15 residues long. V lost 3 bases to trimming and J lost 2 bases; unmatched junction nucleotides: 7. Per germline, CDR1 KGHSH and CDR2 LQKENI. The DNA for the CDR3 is TGTGCCAGCTCACCGAACAGGGGCAAAACCTACGAGCAGTACTTC. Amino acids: CASSPNRGKTYEQYF.

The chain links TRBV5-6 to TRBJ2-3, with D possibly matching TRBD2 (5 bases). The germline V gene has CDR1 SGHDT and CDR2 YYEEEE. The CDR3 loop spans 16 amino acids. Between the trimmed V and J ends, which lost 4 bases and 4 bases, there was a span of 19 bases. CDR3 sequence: CASSPPSTRLADTQYF. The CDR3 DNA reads TGTGCCAGCAGCCCCCCGAGTACTAGGTTGGCAGATACGCAGTATTTT. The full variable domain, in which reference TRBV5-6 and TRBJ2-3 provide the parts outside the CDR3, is DAGVTQSPTHLIKTRGQQVTLRCSPKSGHDTVSWYQQALGQGPQFIFQYYEEEERQRGNFPDRFSGHQFPNYSSELNVNALLLGDSALYLCASSPPSTRLADTQYFGPGTRLTVL.

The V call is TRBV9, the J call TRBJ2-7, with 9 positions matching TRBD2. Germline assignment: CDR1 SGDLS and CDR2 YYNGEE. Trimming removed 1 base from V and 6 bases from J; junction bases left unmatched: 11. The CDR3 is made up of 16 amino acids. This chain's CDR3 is CASSVRASGVGLEQYF. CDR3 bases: TGTGCCAGCAGCGTACGTGCTAGCGGGGTTGGCCTCGAGCAGTACTTC.

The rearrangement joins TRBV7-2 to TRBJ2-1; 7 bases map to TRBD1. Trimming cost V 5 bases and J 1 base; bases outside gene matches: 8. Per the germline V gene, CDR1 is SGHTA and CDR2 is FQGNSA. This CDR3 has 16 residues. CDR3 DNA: TGTGCCAGCAGCAGCCGGCACAGGGGTTCCTACAATGAGCAGTTCTTC. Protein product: CASSSRHRGSYNEQFF.

This CDR3 is CASSYAGTSSDTQYF. The DNA of the CDR3 is TGTGCCAGCAGTTACGCCGGGACTAGTTCGGATACGCAGTATTTT. The chain is built from TRBV6-6 and TRBJ2-3, with 8 bases identical to TRBD2. Unmatched junction bases numbered 7, after V lost 2 bases and J lost 6 bases. The CDR3 has 15 amino acids. Germline-derived CDR1 and CDR2 are MNHNY and SVGAGI (reference sequence).

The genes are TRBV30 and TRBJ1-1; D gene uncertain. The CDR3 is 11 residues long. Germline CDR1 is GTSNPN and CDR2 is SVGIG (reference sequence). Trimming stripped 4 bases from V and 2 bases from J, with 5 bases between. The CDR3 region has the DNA TGTGCCTGGACCAGAAACACTGAAGCTTTCTTT. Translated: CAWTRNTEAFF.

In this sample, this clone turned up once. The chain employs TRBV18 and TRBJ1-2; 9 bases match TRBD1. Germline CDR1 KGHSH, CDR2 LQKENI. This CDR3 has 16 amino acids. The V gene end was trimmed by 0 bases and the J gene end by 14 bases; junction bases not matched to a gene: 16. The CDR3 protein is CASSPPGRDRDAAGTF. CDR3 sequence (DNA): TGTGCCAGCTCACCACCTGGGAGGGACAGGGATGCGGCGGGGACCTTC. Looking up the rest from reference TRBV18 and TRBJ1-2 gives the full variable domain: NAGVMQNPRHLVRRRGQEARLRCSPMKGHSHVYWYRQLPEEGLKFMVYLQKENIIDESGMPKERFSAEFPKEGPSILRIQQVVRGDSAAYFCASSPPGRDRDAAGTFGSGTRLTVV.

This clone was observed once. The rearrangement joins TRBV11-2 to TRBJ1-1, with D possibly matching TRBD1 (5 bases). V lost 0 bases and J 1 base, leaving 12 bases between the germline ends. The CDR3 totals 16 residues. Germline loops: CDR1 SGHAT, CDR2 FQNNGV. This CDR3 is CASSLEWRQRNTEAFF. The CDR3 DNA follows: TGTGCCAGCAGCTTAGAATGGAGACAGCGGAACACTGAAGCTTTCTTT.

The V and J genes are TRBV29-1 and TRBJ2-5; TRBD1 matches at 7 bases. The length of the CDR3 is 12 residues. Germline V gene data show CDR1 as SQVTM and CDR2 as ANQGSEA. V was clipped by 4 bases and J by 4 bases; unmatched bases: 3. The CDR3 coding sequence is TGCAGCGTTGGGGGACAGTTAGAGACCCAGTACTTC. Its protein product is CSVGGQLETQYF. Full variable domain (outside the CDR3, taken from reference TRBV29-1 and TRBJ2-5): SAVISQKPSRDICQRGTSLTIQCQVDSQVTMMFWYRQQPGQSLTLIATANQGSEATYESGFVIDKFPISRPNLTFSTLTVSNMSPEDSSIYLCSVGGQLETQYFGPGTRLLVL.

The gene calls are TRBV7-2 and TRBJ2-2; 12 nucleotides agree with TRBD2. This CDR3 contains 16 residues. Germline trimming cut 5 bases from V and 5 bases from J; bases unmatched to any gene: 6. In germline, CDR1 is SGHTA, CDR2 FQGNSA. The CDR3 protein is CASSKGLAGGTGELFF. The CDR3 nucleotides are TGTGCCAGCAGCAAGGGCCTAGCGGGAGGGACCGGGGAGCTGTTTTTT.

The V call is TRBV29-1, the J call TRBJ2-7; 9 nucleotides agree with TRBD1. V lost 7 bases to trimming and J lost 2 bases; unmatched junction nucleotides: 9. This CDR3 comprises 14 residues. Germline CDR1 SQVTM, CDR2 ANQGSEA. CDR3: CSGGQGRGPYEQYF. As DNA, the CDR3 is TGCAGCGGCGGACAGGGGCGAGGGCCCTACGAGCAGTACTTC.

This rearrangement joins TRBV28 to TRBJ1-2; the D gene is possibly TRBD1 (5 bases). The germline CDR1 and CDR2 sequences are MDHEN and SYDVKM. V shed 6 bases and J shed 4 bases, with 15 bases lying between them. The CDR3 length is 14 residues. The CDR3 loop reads CASRRPPGGYGYTF. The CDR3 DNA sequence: TGTGCCAGCAGGCGGCCCCCGGGGGGCTATGGCTACACCTTC.

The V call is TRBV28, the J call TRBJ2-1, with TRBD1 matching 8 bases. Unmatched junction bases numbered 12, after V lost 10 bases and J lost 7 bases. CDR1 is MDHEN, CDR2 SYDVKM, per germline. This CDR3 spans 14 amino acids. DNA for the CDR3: TGTGCCATCGATCAGAGACAGGGGTCTAATGAGCAGTTCTTC. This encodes CAIDQRQGSNEQFF.

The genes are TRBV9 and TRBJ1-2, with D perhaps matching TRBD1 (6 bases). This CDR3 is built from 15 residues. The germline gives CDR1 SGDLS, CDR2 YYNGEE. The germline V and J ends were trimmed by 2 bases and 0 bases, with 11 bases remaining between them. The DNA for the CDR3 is TGTGCCAGCAGCGTGGGGGCGGATACTAACTATGGCTACACCTTC. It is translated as CASSVGADTNYGYTF. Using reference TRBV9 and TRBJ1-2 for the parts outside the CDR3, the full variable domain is DSGVTQTPKHLITATGQRVTLRCSPRSGDLSVYWYQQSLDQGLQFLIQYYNGEERAKGNILERFSAQQFPDLHSELNLSSLELGDSALYFCASSVGADTNYGYTFGSGTRLTVV.

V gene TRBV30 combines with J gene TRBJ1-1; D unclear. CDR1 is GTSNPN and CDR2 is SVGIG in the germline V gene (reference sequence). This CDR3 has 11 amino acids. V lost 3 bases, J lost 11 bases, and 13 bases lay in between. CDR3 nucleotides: TGTGCCTGGAGAAGAACAACAGAGGCTTTCTTT. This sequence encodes CAWRRTTEAFF.

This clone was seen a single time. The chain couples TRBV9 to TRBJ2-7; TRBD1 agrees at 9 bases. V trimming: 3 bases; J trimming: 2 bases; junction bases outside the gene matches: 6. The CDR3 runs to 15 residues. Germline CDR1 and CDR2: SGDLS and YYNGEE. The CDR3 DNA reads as TGTGCCAGCAGCGCCCGGGACAGGGCCCCCTACGAGCAGTACTTC. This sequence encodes CASSARDRAPYEQYF.